These 2 T cell receptor beta chains originate from one sample sequenced in a study of molecular identifiers for immune sequencing clone quantification. Using its own MiXCR run on the PCR reads, TCRdb lists one record per CDR3 protein. The data contain 40,000 to 50,000 distinct CDR3 sequences, roughly 21% of them singletons. Sequencing input: naive CD8+ T cells from blood, with Jurkat cell RNA spiked in. Subset of the sample: FACS-sorted CD8+CD4-CCR7+CD45RA+ naive T cells. The receptors were gathered from a human donor in good health. Some libraries in this study had Jurkat cell RNA spiked in.

Many counts were recorded for this clonotype. V usage is TRBV6-6 and J usage is TRBJ2-3; D gene ambiguous. The V gene's germline CDR1 is MNHNY and CDR2 SVGAGI (reference sequence). The CDR3 is 15 residues long. V was cut by 2 bases and J by 2 bases, with 11 bases left in between. CDR3 in DNA: TGTGCCAGCAGTTACGGCGTAGCATCCACAGATACGCAGTATTTT. Translating gives CASSYGVASTDTQYF.

This clonotype showed up many times. The chain recombines TRBV13 with TRBJ2-1; tentative D call: TRBD1 (5 bases). Germline lookup yields CDR1 PRHDT and CDR2 FYEKMQ (reference sequence). The CDR3 length is 15 residues. The V end was cut by 3 bases, the J end by 2 bases, with 11 bases between. The CDR3 bases are TGTGCCAGCAGCTTTACCCAGGGTACCTACAATGAGCAGTTCTTC. Amino acid sequence: CASSFTQGTYNEQFF.